The 27 T cell receptor beta chains reported below all come from one sample, sequenced in a study of T-cell reconstitution after alpha-beta-depleted transplantation in children. Preparing the TCRbeta library involved the use of unique molecular identifiers. TCRdb reprocessed the PCR reads with MiXCR, giving one entry per CDR3 protein. Here the sample spans 200,000 to 250,000 distinct CDR3 sequences, around 7.5% being singletons. The input for sequencing was PBMCs, mostly from graft donor cells, taken 180 days after TCRalphabeta/CD19-depleted stem cell transplant. The source of these receptors is a male patient under 18 who had a stem cell transplant for acute lymphoblastic leukemia, so the T cells may come from the graft donor.

The V gene is TRBV5-1, the J gene TRBJ1-3, with D hard to call. Germline V gene lookup returns CDR1 SGHRS and CDR2 YFSETQ. The CDR3 extends over 14 amino acids. V was pared by 7 bases and J by 0 bases, with 11 bases between. The CDR3 region has the DNA TGCGCCAGCTCGGTACCCGACTCTGGAAACACCATATATTTT. Protein sequence: CASSVPDSGNTIYF.

This clonotype came up many times. The CDR3 region is CASSLVRVRGNEQYF. The CDR3 DNA reads as TGTGCCAGCAGCTTGGTGAGGGTCAGGGGGAACGAGCAGTACTTC. The J gene is TRBJ2-7, the V gene TRBV5-6; the match to TRBD1 covers 7 bases. Germline loops: CDR1 SGHDT, CDR2 YYEEEE. V dropped 0 bases and J dropped 5; count of bases not matched to a gene: 8. The CDR3 runs to 15 residues. Variable domain in full (rest from reference TRBV5-6 and TRBJ2-7): DAGVTQSPTHLIKTRGQQVTLRCSPKSGHDTVSWYQQALGQGPQFIFQYYEEEERQRGNFPDRFSGHQFPNYSSELNVNALLLGDSALYLCASSLVRVRGNEQYFGPGTRLTVT.

This clonotype was recorded many times. The chain carries TRBV5-1 and TRBJ2-2, with D possibly matching TRBD1 (5 bases). CDR3 size: 17 residues. V was trimmed by 1 base and J by 5 bases, leaving 18 bases between them. The germline gives CDR1 SGHRS, CDR2 YFSETQ. CDR3 nucleotide sequence: TGCGCCAGCAGCTTGAGTGACAGTGCCCCGAGGACCGGGGAGCTGTTTTTT. This sequence encodes CASSLSDSAPRTGELFF.

This clonotype was found many times. The chain joins TRBV9 to TRBJ2-5; the match to TRBD2 covers 10 bases. The CDR3 covers 15 residues. The germline gives CDR1 SGDLS, CDR2 YYNGEE. J gave up 0 bases and V 10 bases, and 9 bases lay outside the gene matches. The DNA of the CDR3 is TGTGCCGGCCGGCTAGCGGGAGAATACCAAGAGACCCAGTACTTC. Translation gives CAGRLAGEYQETQYF.

This clonotype was recorded many times. The chain joins TRBV27 to TRBJ1-2; D uncertain. The germline V gene encodes CDR1 MNHEY and CDR2 SMNVEV (reference sequence). V gave up 5 bases and J gave up 3 bases, with 10 bases separating them. This CDR3 has 13 residues. The CDR3 DNA sequence: TGTGCCAGCAGTCCGAATGGGCACTATGGCTACACCTTC. Its translation is CASSPNGHYGYTF.

This clonotype was detected many times. This CDR3 is CASSLVLGENGNTIYF. The CDR3 DNA is TGCGCCAGCAGCCTGGTTCTAGGGGAGAATGGAAACACCATATATTTT. This chain uses TRBV5-1 with TRBJ1-3; a possible D gene is TRBD1 (5 bases). Trimming removed 4 bases from V and 3 bases from J, with 17 bases in between. From germline, CDR1 is SGHRS and CDR2 YFSETQ. This CDR3 has 16 residues.

This clonotype was seen a handful of times. The chain carries TRBV24-1 and TRBJ2-2; TRBD2 agrees at 12 bases. Germline V gives CDR1 KGHDR, CDR2 SFDVKD. J was trimmed by 5 bases and V by 9 bases; bases with no gene match: 9. This CDR3 spans 16 amino acids. CDR3 nucleotide sequence: TGTGCCACCTCCGCTAGCGGGAGGGCCTGGACCGGGGAGCTGTTTTTT. Its protein is CATSASGRAWTGELFF.

This clonotype has at least ten counts. V usage is TRBV19 and J usage is TRBJ2-7; no clear D. The germline V and J ends were trimmed by 3 bases and 6 bases, with 0 bases remaining between them. The CDR3 runs to 9 residues. Germline lookup yields CDR1 LNHDA and CDR2 SQIVND (reference sequence). In nucleotides, the CDR3 is TGTGCCAGTAGTATCGAGCAGTACTTC. This sequence encodes CASSIEQYF.

This clonotype was picked up one time. A clone one base away is much larger, so this may be a read error. V is TRBV10-2 and J is TRBJ2-7, with 14 bases lining up with TRBD2. The CDR3 covers 16 residues. Germline loops: CDR1 WSHSY, CDR2 SAAADI. CDR3 nucleotides: TGCGCCCGCAGTGATCCGACTAGCGGGGGGGCTCGAGAGCAGTACTTC. Its translation: CARSDPTSGGAREQYF.

This clonotype was detected many times. The rearrangement links TRBV7-6 to TRBJ1-3, with TRBD1 matching over 7 bases. The V gene end was trimmed by 0 bases and the J gene end by 4 bases; junction bases not matched to a gene: 9. Germline-derived CDR1 and CDR2 are SGHVS and FNYEAQ. This CDR3 region has 17 residues. The CDR3, as DNA: TGTGCCAGCAGCTTAGCCCGGGAAGGGGGCATCGGAAACACCATATATTTT. Translation: CASSLAREGGIGNTIYF.

The rearrangement joins TRBV7-9 to TRBJ2-2; TRBD1 matches at 7 bases. V lost 5 bases and J lost 3; bases outside the gene matches: 12. Per germline, CDR1 SEHNR and CDR2 FQNEAQ (reference sequence). This CDR3 region has 17 residues. The CDR3 protein is CASSPYKGGLDTGELFF. CDR3 sequence (DNA): TGTGCCAGCAGCCCCTACAAAGGGGGCTTGGACACCGGGGAGCTGTTTTTT.

This clonotype has ten or more counts. The gene calls are TRBV7-3 and TRBJ2-2, with TRBD2 matching over 8 bases. V was pared by 5 bases and J by 3 bases, with 8 bases of the junction left unmatched. There are 16 residues in the CDR3. Germline V gene sequence: CDR1 SGHTA, CDR2 FQGTGA. CDR3 protein: CASSTRGGLYTGELFF. The CDR3 nucleotides are TGTGCCAGCAGCACCCGGGGGGGCCTGTACACCGGGGAGCTGTTTTTT.

This clonotype was seen repeatedly, ten times or more. The rearrangement joins TRBV12-3 or TRBV12-4 to TRBJ2-7, with 7 bases matching TRBD1. Trimming at V came to 5 bases and at J to 2 bases, leaving 9 bases not matched to a gene. The CDR3 loop spans 15 amino acids. CDR3 coding DNA: TGTGCCAGCAGTGCCTGGGACAGCCCGACCTACGAGCAGTACTTC. This translates into CASSAWDSPTYEQYF.

The chain joins TRBV19 to TRBJ2-7; 7 bases are a match to TRBD1. CDR1 is LNHDA and CDR2 is SQIVND in the germline V gene (reference sequence). The CDR3 spans 14 residues. V lost 4 bases to trimming and J lost 0 bases; unmatched junction nucleotides: 3. CDR3 residues: CASSRGQPSYEQYF. CDR3 DNA: TGTGCCAGTAGTAGGGGACAGCCCTCCTACGAGCAGTACTTC.

This clonotype showed up just a few times. V is TRBV3-1 and J is TRBJ2-7, with D uncertain. The V end was cut by 0 bases, the J end by 5 bases, with 5 bases between. Germline CDR1 is LGHDT and CDR2 is YNNKEL (reference sequence). There are 12 residues in the CDR3. CDR3 in amino acids: CASSQEDHEQYF. The CDR3 DNA sequence: TGTGCCAGCAGCCAAGAGGATCACGAGCAGTACTTC.

This clonotype has a count of ten or more. The CDR3 DNA reads TGTGCCAGCAGCCTAACCACAGGGGTGAACACCGGGGAGCTGTTTTTT. Translated: CASSLTTGVNTGELFF. This chain connects TRBV13 to TRBJ2-2, with 7 bases identical to TRBD1. CDR1 is PRHDT, CDR2 FYEKMQ, per germline (reference sequence). Trimming took 5 bases from V and 1 from J; bases not matched to a gene: 7. The CDR3 contains 16 residues.

This clonotype was detected many times. The chain recombines TRBV29-1 with TRBJ2-1; either TRBD1 or TRBD2 may fit D (5 bases each). CDR3 length: 10 residues. Germline V gene lookup returns CDR1 SQVTM and CDR2 ANQGSEA. Trimming left V 6 bases short and J 5 bases short, with 5 bases between. The CDR3 DNA sequence: TGCAGCGTGGGACACAATGAGCAGTTCTTC. Its translation is CSVGHNEQFF.

This clonotype was observed many times. V usage is TRBV25-1 and J usage is TRBJ1-1; D gene ambiguous. The V and J ends lost 10 bases and 5 bases respectively, with 11 bases between them. Germline V gene sequence: CDR1 MGHDK, CDR2 SYGVNS. The CDR3 totals 11 residues. CDR3 region: CATESRTEAFF. The CDR3 bases are TGTGCCACAGAGTCCCGGACTGAAGCTTTCTTT.

This clonotype was recorded a few times. The chain employs TRBV21-1 and TRBJ2-1; the D call of TRBD2 is as the table states it, not checked on the DNA. TRBV21-1 is recorded as a pseudogene. The length of the CDR3 is 16 residues. For the CDR3, the DNA is TGTGCCAGCAGCAGCAGAGGCGGGATTTCCCTCAATGAGCAGTTCTTC. This encodes CASSSRGGISLNEQFF.

This clonotype showed up many times. The chain combines TRBV6-5 with TRBJ1-1, with 8 nucleotides matching TRBD1. This CDR3 contains 15 residues. Trimming removed 2 bases from V and 4 bases from J; junction bases left unmatched: 6. Germline CDR1 is MNHEY and CDR2 is SVGAGI. CDR3 bases: TGTGCCAGCAGTTACGCGACAGGGGTGATCACTGAAGCTTTCTTT. It specifies CASSYATGVITEAFF.

This clonotype was counted at least ten times. The V gene is TRBV28, the J gene TRBJ2-1; the match to TRBD2 covers 10 bases. The CDR3 runs 15 residues. V shed 3 bases, J shed 8 bases, and the junction held 7 bases outside the gene matches. Germline lookup yields CDR1 MDHEN and CDR2 SYDVKM. For the CDR3, the DNA is TGTGCCAGCAGTTTTTGGGCTAGCGGGAGAGATGAGCAGTTCTTC. Translation: CASSFWASGRDEQFF.

CDR3 nucleotide sequence: TGTGCCAGTAGTGGCATCACTAGCGGCTCCGCGGGCGAGCAGTACTTC. Its protein product is CASSGITSGSAGEQYF. This chain links TRBV19 with TRBJ2-7, with 8 nucleotides matching TRBD2. The CDR3 is 16 amino acids. Losses at the gene ends were 5 bases for V and 6 bases for J; bases not matched to a gene: 15. CDR1 LNHDA and CDR2 SQIVND come from the germline V gene (reference sequence). The full variable domain, with the rest looked up from reference TRBV19 and TRBJ2-7, is DGGITQSPKYLFRKEGQNVTLSCEQNLNHDAMYWYRQDPGQGLRLIYYSQIVNDFQKGDIAEGYSVSREKKESFPLTVTSAQKNPTAFYLCASSGITSGSAGEQYFGPGTRLTVT.

This clonotype has at least ten counts. The rearrangement joins TRBV7-2 to TRBJ1-2; D remains ambiguous. V lost 3 bases and J lost 4, with 6 bases in between. In germline, CDR1 is SGHTA, CDR2 FQGNSA. The CDR3 consists of 12 residues. Here the CDR3 DNA reads TGTGCCAGCAGCTTCACGGGCTATGGCTACACCTTC. It codes for CASSFTGYGYTF.

Ten or more counts support this clonotype. The gene calls are TRBV9 and TRBJ1-1; 11 bases line up with TRBD1. With 0 bases clipped from V and 4 bases from J, the junction kept 2 bases outside the gene matches. This CDR3 comprises 15 residues. Germline CDR1 SGDLS, CDR2 YYNGEE. The CDR3 bases are TGTGCCAGCAGCGTAGTGGGGACAGGGGGCACTGAAGCTTTCTTT. This codes for CASSVVGTGGTEAFF.

This clonotype was detected ten times or more. The chain combines TRBV27 with TRBJ1-6; 8 bases are shared with TRBD1. Germline CDR1 reads MNHEY; CDR2 reads SMNVEV (reference sequence). This CDR3 contains 17 residues. The V and J ends lost 6 bases and 0 bases, in that order; junction bases with no gene match: 7. The chain's CDR3 is CASSTRTGSSYNSPLHF. As DNA, the CDR3 is TGTGCCAGCAGCACAAGGACAGGGAGCTCCTATAATTCACCCCTCCACTTT.

About this clonotype: The junction does not match germline at one end; this may be a read error. The chain couples TRBV5-1 to TRBJ2-5; D not resolved. This CDR3 is built from 11 residues. CDR1 SGHRS and CDR2 YFSETQ come from the germline V gene. The CDR3, as DNA: TGCGCCAGAAGCTTGCTTGAGACCCAGTACTTC. Protein sequence: CARSLLETQYF.

This clonotype has ten or more counts. J is TRBJ2-7 and V is TRBV9; no clear D gene. Germline CDR1 and CDR2: SGDLS and YYNGEE. The CDR3 has 15 amino acids. V dropped 0 bases and J dropped 0 bases, with 10 bases sitting between them. CDR3 DNA sequence: TGTGCCAGCAGCGTAGGAGGTACTCCCTCCTACGAGCAGTACTTC. It codes for CASSVGGTPSYEQYF.